The 10 T cell receptor beta chains in this list originate from one sample, sequenced in a study of T cell responses to AZD1222 COVID-19 vaccine (dated by TCRdb to 2020 to 2023). Receptor libraries were prepared by the immunoSEQ multiplex PCR assay. In its TCRdb copy, this immuneACCESS table keeps in-frame sequences only and misses some clones. Where compared with another copy, unresolved V genes explain less than half of these, and the others have no known cause. In this sample the table shows 100,000 to 150,000 clones, roughly nine tenths of which occur a single time. The ten biggest clones cover about 10% of the sample. Sample time point, as interpreted from the label and publication: baseline before first vaccination. Sample: peripheral blood, taken on day 0 of AZD1222 vaccination. These receptors all stem from an adult in good health.

The V gene is TRBV11-3, the J gene TRBJ2-2, with TRBD1 as a possible D gene (6 bases). Germline assignment: CDR1 SGHNT and CDR2 YENEEA. This CDR3 spans 16 amino acids. Trimming took 4 bases from V and 7 from J, leaving 19 bases between them. This chain's CDR3 is CASSSRNSGAIGELFF. In DNA form, the CDR3 reads TGTGCCAGCAGCTCTCGGAATTCAGGGGCGATCGGGGAGCTGTTTTTT. The whole variable domain, remainder taken from reference TRBV11-3 and TRBJ2-2, is EAGVVQSPRYKIIEKKQPVAFWCNPISGHNTLYWYLQNLGQGPELLIRYENEEAVDDSQLPKDRFSAERLKGVDSTLKIQPAELGDSAVYLCASSSRNSGAIGELFFGEGSRLTVL.

The V and J genes are TRBV5-1 and TRBJ1-4; D uncertain. Germline V gives CDR1 SGHRS, CDR2 YFSETQ. This CDR3 contains 16 residues. V lost 0 bases and J 0 bases, leaving 9 bases between the germline ends. The CDR3, as DNA: TGCGCCAGCAGCTTGGACCCGGCTGCAACTAATGAAAAACTGTTTTTT. Amino acid sequence: CASSLDPAATNEKLFF.

The rearrangement uses TRBV14 and TRBJ1-3, with no clear D. Per the germline V gene, CDR1 is SGHDN and CDR2 is FVKESK. The ends were cut back, 0 bases at V and 4 bases at J, with 10 bases in the middle. This CDR3 is built from 15 residues. CDR3 amino acids: CASSQEFGAGNTIYF. The DNA of the CDR3 is TGTGCCAGCAGCCAAGAGTTTGGTGCGGGAAACACCATATATTTT.

The V gene is TRBV28, the J gene TRBJ2-7; 10 bases fit TRBD2. V gave up 2 bases and J gave up 7 bases; unmatched junction bases: 5. From germline, CDR1 is MDHEN and CDR2 SYDVKM. The CDR3 loop spans 14 amino acids. This CDR3 is CASSLVAGGREQYF. In nucleotides, the CDR3 is TGTGCCAGCAGTTTAGTAGCGGGAGGACGGGAGCAGTACTTC.

The CDR3 spells CASSGADINTGELFF. The CDR3 DNA reads as TGTGCCAGCAGCGGTGCGGACATAAACACCGGGGAGCTGTTTTTT. The chain links TRBV6-5 to TRBJ2-2, with D possibly matching TRBD1 (5 bases). Germline CDR1 reads MNHEY; CDR2 reads SVGAGI. The CDR3 is 15 residues long. With 6 bases removed from V and 2 bases from J, the gap between germline ends came to 13 bases.

The chain recombines TRBV9 with TRBJ2-2; D not resolved. The CDR3 totals 14 residues. The germline CDR1 and CDR2 sequences are SGDLS and YYNGEE. Between the trimmed V and J ends, which lost 2 bases and 1 base, there was a span of 6 bases. CDR3 sequence: CASSVERNTGELFF. In DNA form, the CDR3 reads TGTGCCAGCAGCGTGGAAAGGAACACCGGGGAGCTGTTTTTT.

CDR3 nucleotide sequence: TGCGCCAGCAGCCTCGATGGACAGGGAGCTGGCTACACCTTC. It encodes CASSLDGQGAGYTF. This sequence joins TRBV5-1 and TRBJ1-2, with 8 bases identical to TRBD1. CDR3 size: 14 residues. Germline values: CDR1 SGHRS, CDR2 YFSETQ. V was clipped by 4 bases and J by 7 bases; unmatched bases: 9.

The CDR3 bases are TGTGCCAGTAGTATACTTTCTAGCACAGATACGCAGTATTTT. Translation gives CASSILSSTDTQYF. This sequence joins TRBV19 and TRBJ2-3, with no clear D. This CDR3 has 14 residues. Germline CDR1 and CDR2: LNHDA and SQIVND (reference sequence). Trimming removed 2 bases at V and 0 bases at J, with 6 bases between.

The chain uses TRBV5-1 and TRBJ1-4; 9 bases fit TRBD1. This CDR3 region has 15 residues. Germline trimming cut 3 bases from V and 7 bases from J; bases unmatched to any gene: 7. CDR1 and CDR2 from the germline V gene are SGHRS and YFSETQ. In nucleotides, the CDR3 is TGCGCCAGCAGCTCGACAGGGGGTGAAGGTGAAAAACTGTTTTTT. Protein: CASSSTGGEGEKLFF.

The chain uses TRBV6-1 and TRBJ2-7; weak D call: TRBD1 (5 bases). Trimming removed 3 bases at V and 1 base at J, with 10 bases between. Germline loops: CDR1 MNHNS, CDR2 SASEGT. The CDR3 spans 14 residues. Written as DNA, the CDR3 is TGTGCCAGCAGTGAGACAGTTTGGTCCTACGAGCAGTACTTC. Translated: CASSETVWSYEQYF.